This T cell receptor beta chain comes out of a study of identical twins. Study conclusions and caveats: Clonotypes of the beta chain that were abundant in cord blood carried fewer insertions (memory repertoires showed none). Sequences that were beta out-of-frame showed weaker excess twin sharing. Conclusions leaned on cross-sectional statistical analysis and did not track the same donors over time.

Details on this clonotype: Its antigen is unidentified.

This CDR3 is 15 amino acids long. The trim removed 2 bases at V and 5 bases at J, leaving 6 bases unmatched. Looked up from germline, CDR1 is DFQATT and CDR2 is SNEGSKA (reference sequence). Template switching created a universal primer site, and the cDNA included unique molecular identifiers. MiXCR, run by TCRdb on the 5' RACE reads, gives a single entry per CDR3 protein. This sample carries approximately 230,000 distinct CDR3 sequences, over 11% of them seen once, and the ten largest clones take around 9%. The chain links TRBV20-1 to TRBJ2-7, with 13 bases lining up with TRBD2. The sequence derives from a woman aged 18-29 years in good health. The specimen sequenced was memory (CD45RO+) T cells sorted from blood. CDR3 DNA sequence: TGCAGTGCTAGATCCCCGGGACTAGCGGGAAACGAGCAGTACTTC. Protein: CSARSPGLAGNEQYF.